This TCR beta chain was identified in a study of PD-L1 blockade in urothelial cancer. Study-wide context: At 3 weeks after treatment start (second dose) and again at 6 weeks, blood was analyzed.

V lost 0 bases and J lost 5; bases outside the gene matches: 15. This CDR3 comprises 18 residues. Germline CDR1 reads SGHRS; CDR2 reads YFSETQ. Study results and caveats: Better progression-free and overall survival followed lower pretreatment blood clonality.

Data came from immunoSEQ multiplex PCR; TCRdb stores just in-frame clones and leaves some out. The top ten clones hold around 30% of a sample with some 32,000 clones, 80% to 90% of them seen once. This clone was seen just once. The antigen is not known. The sample was PBMCs, taken around atezolizumab (anti-PD-L1) treatment. The sequence was collected from a man aged 55 to 70 with urothelial cancer. The V call is TRBV5-1, the J call TRBJ2-7; TRBD2 agrees at 9 bases. In DNA, the CDR3 is TGCGCCAGCAGCTTGGCCCTCATGGCTAGCGGGGAGAAGGACGAGCAGTACTTC. It translates to CASSLALMASGEKDEQYF.